One sample yielded the 13 T cell receptor beta chains listed below, sequenced in a study of Graves' ophthalmopathy and Graves' hyperthyroidism. The sequenced template was RNA, covering the TCR beta CDR3 region. First-round RT-PCR used HTBI primers; second-round multiplex PCR followed. TCRdb analysed the multiplex PCR reads with MiXCR anew, one entry per CDR3 protein. The table lists 200,000 to 300,000 distinct CDR3 sequences, about 47% of them singletons. Material for sequencing was peripheral blood. These TCRs come from an adult man with Graves' ophthalmopathy.

Only a few counts were recorded for this clonotype. The chain carries TRBV5-1 and TRBJ1-3, with no clear D. Trimming shortened V by 0 bases and J by 4 bases, and 8 bases separated the two germline ends. The CDR3 has 14 amino acids. Germline CDR1 reads SGHRS; CDR2 reads YFSETQ. The CDR3: CASSLAATGNTIYF. The CDR3 bases are TGCGCCAGCAGCTTGGCGGCAACCGGAAACACCATATATTTT.

This clonotype was detected ten times or more. This sequence joins TRBV15 and TRBJ1-4; D is possibly TRBD1 (5 bases). The CDR3 spans 13 residues. The ends were cut back, 8 bases at V and 2 bases at J, with 9 bases in the middle. Looked up from germline, CDR1 is LNHNV and CDR2 is YYDKDF (reference sequence). The CDR3 nucleotides are TGTGCCACCGGGGGAGGGACTAATGAAAAACTGTTTTTT. Its translation: CATGGGTNEKLFF.

The sample holds one count of this clonotype. The conserved closing phenylalanine or tryptophan is absent in this CDR3, likely reflecting a read error. The DNA is left out, because the CDR3 cannot be placed on it with certainty; the CDR3 is given as TCRdb lists it. The chain uses TRBV7-2 and TRBJ1-1; the table gives TRBD1 as D, unverified against the DNA. 11 amino acids form the CDR3, both terminal residues included. Per the germline V gene, CDR1 is SGHTA and CDR2 is FQGNSA. The CDR3 here is CASSTYRESNY.

This rearrangement joins TRBV2 to TRBJ2-2; 12 bases line up with TRBD2. V shed 6 bases and J 7 bases; nucleotides not matched to a gene: 15. Germline V gives CDR1 SNHLY, CDR2 FYNNEI. There are 18 residues in the CDR3. CDR3 sequence reads: CASSPRALAGGPGGELFF. The CDR3 region has the DNA TGTGCCAGCAGCCCAAGAGCGCTAGCGGGAGGGCCTGGCGGGGAGCTGTTTTTT.

The CDR3: CASSYSPGADSPLHF. CDR3 bases: TGTGCCAGCAGTTATAGTCCAGGGGCTGATTCACCCCTCCACTTT. V usage is TRBV9 and J usage is TRBJ1-6; the D gene is possibly TRBD1 (6 bases). The CDR3 sequence is 15 residues long. Germline CDR1 reads SGDLS; CDR2 reads YYNGEE. Trimming took 5 bases from V and 8 from J, leaving 17 bases between them.

The chain is built from TRBV19 and TRBJ1-1; no firm D call. The CDR3 has 13 residues. Per germline, CDR1 LNHDA and CDR2 SQIVND (reference sequence). Trimming stripped 4 bases from V and 3 bases from J, with 9 bases between. CDR3: CASSSQGHTEAFF. The CDR3 DNA reads TGTGCCAGTAGTAGCCAAGGACACACTGAAGCTTTCTTT.

The sample holds many counts of this clonotype. The gene calls are TRBV20-1 and TRBJ1-5, with 7 bases lining up with TRBD1. The germline V gene has CDR1 DFQATT and CDR2 SNEGSKA (reference sequence). With 1 base clipped from V and 3 bases from J, the junction kept 6 bases outside the gene matches. The CDR3 is 15 residues long. This chain's CDR3 is CSARVGTELNQPQHF. The CDR3 nucleotides read TGCAGTGCTAGAGTAGGGACAGAGCTCAATCAGCCCCAGCATTTT.

To note about this clonotype: One end of the junction is discordant with germline, which a read error may explain. V usage is TRBV2 and J usage is TRBJ2-2; 11 bases match TRBD1. Per germline, CDR1 SNHLY and CDR2 FYNNEI. The CDR3 spans 16 residues. CDR3 in DNA: TGTGCCACCAGTGCCGCGGGGACAGGGGGGTCCGGGGAGCTGTTTTTT. The encoded protein is CATSAAGTGGSGELFF. Looking up the rest from reference TRBV2 and TRBJ2-2 gives the full variable domain: EPEVTQTPSHQVTQMGQEVILRCVPISNHLYFYWYRQILGQKVEFLVSFYNNEISEKSEIFDDQFSVERPDGSNFTLKIRSTKLEDSAMYFCATSAAGTGGSGELFFGEGSRLTVL.

This clonotype was detected only a few times. The chain recombines TRBV7-9 with TRBJ1-4; D call uncertain. The CDR3 sequence is 14 residues long. Trimming shortened V by 4 bases and J by 1 base, and 7 bases separated the two germline ends. Germline V gene lookup returns CDR1 SEHNR and CDR2 FQNEAQ (reference sequence). For the CDR3, the DNA is TGTGCCAGCAGCTCGGTGGAAACTAATGAAAAACTGTTTTTT. It translates to CASSSVETNEKLFF.

The rearrangement joins TRBV24-1 to TRBJ2-5, with a weak D call TRBD2 (6 bases). The length of the CDR3 is 14 residues. V gave up 6 bases and J gave up 5 bases, with 15 bases separating them. CDR1 and CDR2 from the germline V gene are KGHDR and SFDVKD. The DNA of the CDR3 is TGTGCCACCAGTCGGGCGGGACTTCTGGAGACCCAGTACTTC. Amino acid sequence: CATSRAGLLETQYF.

This clonotype showed up just a few times. The chain carries TRBV9 and TRBJ2-5; the match to TRBD2 covers 8 bases. The J segment lost 1 base and the V segment lost 0 bases, leaving 14 bases of the junction unmatched. Germline V gene lookup returns CDR1 SGDLS and CDR2 YYNGEE. This CDR3 is built from 19 residues. The DNA of the CDR3 is TGTGCCAGCAGCGTAGGCCCGGGGACTGGAGGACTAGCCCAAGAGACCCAGTACTTC. This gives the protein CASSVGPGTGGLAQETQYF.

In this sample, this clonotype turned up many times. The chain employs TRBV7-2 and TRBJ2-2; D unclear. The length of the CDR3 is 13 residues. Trimming shortened V by 5 bases and J by 8 bases, and 12 bases separated the two germline ends. CDR1 is SGHTA, CDR2 FQGNSA, per germline. The CDR3 DNA reads as TGTGCCAGCAGCCCCAACTCTGGGGGGGAGCTGTTTTTT. Protein product: CASSPNSGGELFF.

This sequence joins TRBV29-1 and TRBJ2-5; TRBD2 agrees at 10 bases. The CDR3 loop spans 14 amino acids. Germline V CDR1 and CDR2: SQVTM, ANQGSEA. The J segment lost 3 bases and the V segment lost 7 bases, leaving 8 bases of the junction unmatched. CDR3: CSAERLAGEETQYF. For the CDR3, the DNA is TGCAGCGCCGAAAGACTAGCGGGTGAAGAGACCCAGTACTTC.